This T cell receptor (beta chain) was retrieved from a study of blood T cell repertoires in COVID-19. Study as a whole: Sites in the United States, Italy and Spain provided acute and convalescent COVID-19 samples.

The protocol was immunoSEQ multiplex PCR, while the TCRdb copy is restricted to in-frame clones and leaves out a portion. The sample lists 290,000 or so clones, approximately 78% occurring once. About this clone: Other DNA sequences from this sample encode an identical CDR3 as well.

Trimming stripped 1 base from V and 6 bases from J, with 12 bases between. Germline-derived CDR1 and CDR2 are LNHNV and YYDKDF (reference sequence). CDR3 length: 14 amino acids. The sequence came from a man aged 35 to 55 who had been exposed to COVID-19. Sample: PBMCs or T cells enriched from blood (not recorded which). J is TRBJ1-2 and V is TRBV15, with D tentatively TRBD1 (5 bases). The CDR3 DNA follows: TGTGCCACCAGCAGAGTTGGGGGGATTGATGGCTACACCTTC. Amino acids: CATSRVGGIDGYTF.